Below are 30 T cell receptor beta chains sequenced from a single sample in a study of CD8 T cells in Susac syndrome. An amount of RNA that ranged from about 0.45 to 1 ug was reverse transcribed with random hexamers. TCRdb re-analysed the immunoSEQ multiplex PCR reads in MiXCR, keeping a single row per CDR3 protein. Counted here are about 210,000 distinct CDR3 sequences, 85% to 95% occurring once; the ten biggest clones make up around 0.15%. Material for sequencing was CD4+ T cells from PBMCs. Receptors were obtained from a human donor with Susac syndrome.

The J gene is TRBJ1-1, the V gene TRBV14; D remains ambiguous. The CDR3 runs to 15 residues. Trimming shortened V by 1 base and J by 1 base, and 10 bases separated the two germline ends. Germline CDR1 SGHDN, CDR2 FVKESK. The CDR3 coding sequence is TGTGCCAGCAGCCAAGCGGGAGGCTGGAACACTGAAGCTTTCTTT. Its protein is CASSQAGGWNTEAFF.

V and J are TRBV7-9 and TRBJ2-7, with D uncertain. CDR1 is SEHNR and CDR2 is FQNEAQ in the germline V gene (reference sequence). The germline V and J ends were trimmed by 5 bases and 2 bases, with 13 bases remaining between them. CDR3 length: 14 amino acids. In nucleotides, the CDR3 is TGTGCCAGCAGCCCAGCCCAGGCCCCCTACGAGCAGTACTTC. Translating gives CASSPAQAPYEQYF.

The rearrangement links TRBV20-1 to TRBJ2-3; D uncertain. V lost 1 base, J lost 2 bases, and 10 bases lay in between. This CDR3 spans 14 amino acids. Germline CDR1 is DFQATT and CDR2 is SNEGSKA (reference sequence). The CDR3 is CSARVGSSTDTQYF. The DNA of the CDR3 is TGCAGTGCTAGAGTGGGCTCCTCCACAGATACGCAGTATTTT.

This clonotype was counted a single time. The chain recombines TRBV5-1 with TRBJ1-4; D possibly corresponds to TRBD1 (5 bases). This CDR3 is 15 amino acids long. The V end was cut by 0 bases, the J end by 3 bases, with 9 bases between. Germline assignment: CDR1 SGHRS and CDR2 YFSETQ. The CDR3 loop is CASSLGGTSNEKLFF. The DNA of the CDR3 is TGCGCCAGCAGCTTGGGTGGGACTTCTAATGAAAAACTGTTTTTT.

The chain carries TRBV11-1 and TRBJ1-5; D is unresolved. Trimming took off 1 base at V and 2 bases at J, with 12 bases between the two ends. In germline, CDR1 is SGHAT, CDR2 FQDESV (reference sequence). CDR3 size: 16 residues. The CDR3 region has the DNA TGTGCCAGCAGCTTAGATACCCCCCGGGGCAATCAGCCCCAGCATTTT. Its translation is CASSLDTPRGNQPQHF. The whole variable domain, remainder taken from reference TRBV11-1 and TRBJ1-5, is EAEVAQSPRYKITEKSQAVAFWCDPISGHATLYWYRQILGQGPELLVQFQDESVVDDSQLPKDRFSAERLKGVDSTLKIQPAELGDSAMYLCASSLDTPRGNQPQHFGDGTRLSIL.

J is TRBJ2-7 and V is TRBV25-1; 8 bases match TRBD1. The length of the CDR3 is 13 residues. The trim removed 4 bases at V and 7 bases at J, leaving 6 bases unmatched. Germline V gene sequence: CDR1 MGHDK, CDR2 SYGVNS. CDR3: CASSADRVGEQYF. DNA for the CDR3: TGTGCCAGCAGTGCGGACAGGGTCGGGGAGCAGTACTTC.

The rearrangement uses TRBV5-1 and TRBJ1-1; D is uncertain. Between the trimmed V and J ends, which lost 3 bases and 3 bases, there was a span of 9 bases. The CDR3 sequence is 13 residues long. Per the germline V gene, CDR1 is SGHRS and CDR2 is YFSETQ. The CDR3 nucleotides read TGCGCCAGCAGCTCCCTAGTGGACACTGAAGCTTTCTTT. This codes for CASSSLVDTEAFF.

The genes are TRBV12-3 or TRBV12-4 and TRBJ1-5; D gene unclear. This CDR3 region has 12 residues. With 4 bases removed from V and 5 bases from J, the gap between germline ends came to 6 bases. The CDR3 here is CASSSLDQPQHF. The CDR3 DNA follows: TGTGCCAGCAGTTCTCTCGATCAGCCCCAGCATTTT.

The chain recombines TRBV10-3 with TRBJ2-1, with D maybe TRBD2 (5 bases). Germline CDR1 is ENHRY and CDR2 is SYGVKD. Trimming stripped 1 base from V and 4 bases from J, with 8 bases between. The CDR3 has 14 amino acids. CDR3 nucleotides: TGTGCCATCAGTGAGTTTCCGGGGTACAATGAGCAGTTCTTC. It translates to CAISEFPGYNEQFF.

This chain joins TRBV10-3 and TRBJ2-1; 9 nucleotides line up with TRBD2. With V trimmed by 3 bases and J by 7 bases, 7 bases remained unmatched. Germline CDR1 reads ENHRY; CDR2 reads SYGVKD. The CDR3 runs to 15 residues. The CDR3 sequence is CAISEVAGAGNEQFF. As DNA, the CDR3 is TGTGCCATCAGTGAAGTAGCGGGGGCGGGAAATGAGCAGTTCTTC.

This chain uses TRBV6-2 or TRBV6-3 with TRBJ1-6, with 7 nucleotides matching TRBD1. The CDR3 length is 14 residues. Germline V lookup: CDR1 MNHEY, CDR2 SVGEGT. V gave up 6 bases and J gave up 10 bases; unmatched junction bases: 9. The CDR3 loop reads CASSRGQFESPLHF. The CDR3 region has the DNA TGTGCCAGCAGCCGGGGACAGTTTGAATCACCCCTCCACTTT.

V is TRBV29-1 and J is TRBJ2-2; 9 bases match TRBD1. J lost 0 bases, V lost 6 bases, and 2 bases had no gene match. The CDR3 has 14 amino acids. Germline V gene sequence: CDR1 SQVTM, CDR2 ANQGSEA. The chain's CDR3 is CSVGQGSNTGELFF. DNA of the CDR3: TGCAGCGTGGGACAGGGCTCGAACACCGGGGAGCTGTTTTTT.

A single count supports this clonotype. The CDR3 DNA is TGCAGTGCTAGGGGGTCCTACTATGGCTACACCTTC. Protein product: CSARGSYYGYTF. The chain carries TRBV20-1 and TRBJ1-2; D not certain. V gave up 3 bases and J gave up 3 bases, with 8 bases separating them. Germline V gene data show CDR1 as DFQATT and CDR2 as SNEGSKA (reference sequence). The CDR3 consists of 12 residues.

The genes are TRBV28 and TRBJ2-7, with 8 bases lining up with TRBD1. Germline loops: CDR1 MDHEN, CDR2 SYDVKM. V lost 8 bases to trimming and J lost 4 bases; unmatched junction nucleotides: 13. CDR3 length: 15 amino acids. CDR3 sequence (DNA): TGTGCCAGCTCCGAGTCCGGACAGGGAGGTTACGAGCAGTACTTC. Translated: CASSESGQGGYEQYF.

V is TRBV7-2 and J is TRBJ2-1, with D maybe TRBD1 (5 bases). The CDR3 is 14 amino acids. The V gene lost 4 bases and the J gene lost 9 bases, with 16 bases spanning the gap. Germline-derived CDR1 and CDR2 are SGHTA and FQGNSA. The CDR3 nucleotides read TGTGCCAGCAGCTCGGTATCGCAGGGATTTGAGCAGTTCTTC. Its protein is CASSSVSQGFEQFF.

This clonotype was seen once. The V gene is TRBV28, the J gene TRBJ2-1, with 9 bases fitting TRBD1. CDR3 length equals 17 residues. The germline gives CDR1 MDHEN, CDR2 SYDVKM. The V segment lost 5 bases and the J segment 3 bases; nucleotides outside the gene matches: 11. In DNA form, the CDR3 reads TGTGCCAGCAGTCCTTTCAAACAGGGGGCGGACTACAATGAGCAGTTCTTC. As protein: CASSPFKQGADYNEQFF.

The chain recombines TRBV7-2 with TRBJ1-2; 8 nucleotides align to TRBD1. CDR3 size: 14 residues. V lost 4 bases and J lost 3; bases outside the gene matches: 4. Germline CDR1 and CDR2: SGHTA and FQGNSA. The DNA of the CDR3 is TGTGCCAGCAGCTCGGGACAGGCCTACTATGGCTACACCTTC. This translates into CASSSGQAYYGYTF.

The chain couples TRBV28 to TRBJ1-1; tentatively, D is TRBD1 (5 bases). Trimming left V 3 bases short and J 6 bases short, with 17 bases between. The CDR3 length is 15 residues. Germline CDR1 and CDR2: MDHEN and SYDVKM. As DNA, the CDR3 is TGTGCCAGCAGTTTTCACACGGGGCAAAGGGCTGAAGCTTTCTTT. Its translation: CASSFHTGQRAEAFF.

This clonotype was seen a single time. The CDR3 DNA sequence: TGTGCCAGCAGCGGCGGAGGAGCCTCTCTTCTGGCTGAAGCTTTCTTT. Amino acids: CASSGGGASLLAEAFF. The V and J genes are TRBV9 and TRBJ1-1; the D is unclear. Trimming removed 3 bases at V and 6 bases at J, with 21 bases between. Germline V gives CDR1 SGDLS, CDR2 YYNGEE. The CDR3 length is 16 residues.

The rearrangement uses TRBV7-2 and TRBJ2-5; TRBD1 matches at 12 bases. Unmatched junction bases numbered 6, after V lost 0 bases and J lost 4 bases. The length of the CDR3 is 17 residues. CDR1 and CDR2 from the germline V gene are SGHTA and FQGNSA. The CDR3 nucleotides read TGTGCCAGCAGCTTAGCGGGACAGGGGGCGGTTGGAGAGACCCAGTACTTC. Its translation: CASSLAGQGAVGETQYF.

The gene calls are TRBV4-3 and TRBJ1-1, with D unresolved. V lost 4 bases and J lost 4, with 16 bases in between. CDR1 and CDR2 (germline): LGHNA, YSLEER. There are 15 residues in the CDR3. CDR3 residues: CASSRVITLGTEAFF. CDR3 bases: TGCGCCAGCAGCCGCGTAATCACTCTCGGCACTGAAGCTTTCTTT.

The chain uses TRBV20-1 and TRBJ1-5; 7 bases match TRBD1. Germline trimming cut 5 bases from V and 5 bases from J; bases unmatched to any gene: 6. CDR3 length: 13 residues. Germline loops: CDR1 DFQATT, CDR2 SNEGSKA (reference sequence). CDR3 nucleotide sequence: TGCAGTGCTGGCAGGGGGTGGGATCAGCCCCAGCATTTT. It is translated as CSAGRGWDQPQHF.

The count of this clonotype is one. The chain combines TRBV6-5 with TRBJ1-5; the match to TRBD1 covers 8 bases. CDR1 and CDR2 (germline): MNHEY, SVGAGI. The J segment lost 6 bases and the V segment lost 4 bases, leaving 5 bases of the junction unmatched. The length of the CDR3 is 14 residues. The CDR3 sequence is CASSSDRGLQPQHF. The CDR3 DNA reads as TGTGCCAGCAGTTCCGACAGGGGACTTCAGCCCCAGCATTTT.

The chain couples TRBV5-6 to TRBJ2-1; D might be TRBD2 (5 bases). With 4 bases removed from V and 4 bases from J, the gap between germline ends came to 18 bases. CDR1 and CDR2 from the germline V gene are SGHDT and YYEEEE. CDR3 size: 16 residues. This CDR3 reads CASSQRLAGSYNEQFF. The CDR3 coding sequence is TGTGCCAGCAGCCAACGTCTGGCGGGCTCTTACAATGAGCAGTTCTTC.

The chain is built from TRBV9 and TRBJ2-5, with D perhaps matching TRBD1 or TRBD2 (5 bases each). The germline gives CDR1 SGDLS, CDR2 YYNGEE. The V gene lost 6 bases and the J gene lost 5 bases, with 17 bases spanning the gap. This CDR3 contains 14 residues. DNA of the CDR3: TGTGCCAGCAACGCCCGGGACGGTTTGGAGACCCAGTACTTC. This encodes CASNARDGLETQYF.

This chain joins TRBV18 and TRBJ2-7, with TRBD1 matching 9 bases. This CDR3 contains 15 residues. Germline V gives CDR1 KGHSH, CDR2 LQKENI. Unmatched junction bases numbered 6, after V lost 3 bases and J lost 3 bases. The CDR3 spells CASSPLDRGGYEQYF. The CDR3 DNA reads TGTGCCAGCTCACCCTTGGACAGGGGAGGCTACGAGCAGTACTTC.

The chain combines TRBV18 with TRBJ2-5; D may be TRBD2 (7 bases). The V gene lost 1 base and the J gene lost 3 bases, with 15 bases spanning the gap. The CDR3 length is 16 residues. The V gene's germline CDR1 is KGHSH and CDR2 LQKENI. The CDR3, as DNA: TGTGCCAGCTCACCACGCGAGGGGGGGCTTGAAGAGACCCAGTACTTC. Its translation is CASSPREGGLEETQYF.

The CDR3 protein is CSARRLSGRYEKLFF. CDR3 nucleotides: TGCAGTGCTAGACGCCTTTCAGGGAGGTATGAAAAACTGTTTTTT. The chain is built from TRBV20-1 and TRBJ1-4, with D perhaps TRBD1 (5 bases). V lost 2 bases to trimming and J lost 6 bases, with 16 bases between them. CDR1 is DFQATT, CDR2 SNEGSKA, per germline (reference sequence). This CDR3 has 15 residues.

The rearrangement joins TRBV9 to TRBJ2-2; 10 bases map to TRBD2. Trimming cost V 0 bases and J 5 bases; bases outside gene matches: 4. Germline CDR1 and CDR2: SGDLS and YYNGEE. The CDR3 totals 16 residues. CDR3 in DNA: TGTGCCAGCAGCGTAGAAGCGGGGGGGCGGACCGGGGAGCTGTTTTTT. Protein sequence: CASSVEAGGRTGELFF.

V usage is TRBV28 and J usage is TRBJ2-1; TRBD2 matches at 10 bases. Per the germline V gene, CDR1 is MDHEN and CDR2 is SYDVKM. CDR3 size: 15 residues. After removal of 6 bases from V and 7 bases from J, the junction contained 9 bases not matched to a gene. This chain's CDR3 is CASRSSGGARNEQFF. The CDR3 coding sequence is TGTGCCAGCAGGTCGAGCGGGGGGGCGAGGAATGAGCAGTTCTTC.